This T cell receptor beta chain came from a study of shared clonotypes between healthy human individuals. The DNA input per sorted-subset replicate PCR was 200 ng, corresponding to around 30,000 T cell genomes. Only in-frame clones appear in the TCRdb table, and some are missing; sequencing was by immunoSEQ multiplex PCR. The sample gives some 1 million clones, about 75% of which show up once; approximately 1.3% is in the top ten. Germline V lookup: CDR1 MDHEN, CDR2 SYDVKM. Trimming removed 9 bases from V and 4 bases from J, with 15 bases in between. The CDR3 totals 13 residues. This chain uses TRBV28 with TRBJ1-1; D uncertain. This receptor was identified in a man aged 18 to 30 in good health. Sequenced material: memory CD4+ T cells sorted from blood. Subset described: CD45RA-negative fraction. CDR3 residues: CASDGGWITEAFF. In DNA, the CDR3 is TGTGCCAGTGACGGTGGGTGGATCACTGAAGCTTTCTTT.